This record concerns one T cell receptor (beta chain) sequence. Its antigen has not been determined. Base qualities are not provided; no much larger clone lies one nucleotide away. From cysteine to phenylalanine, the CDR3 is 17 amino acids long. The retained sequence is limited to the CDR3, 51 bases, with the frame set at the first base. CDR1 and CDR2 (PRHDT, FYEKMQ) derive from the germline V gene (reference sequence). From V the trimming removes 5 bases and from J it removes 3 bases, while the gene matches leave 11 bases of the junction unaccounted for. This sample is part of a study of T cell responses to AZD1222 COVID-19 vaccine (dated by TCRdb to 2020 to 2022). Concerning the study at large: AZD1222 recipients given second doses at about 4 weeks or at about 12 weeks were pooled, since spike-specific TCR depth and breadth were not found to differ between the two schedules. Trial participants were enrolled by age into 18-55, 56-69 and 70-plus year subgroups, with about 150, 28 and 57 TCR-sequenced participants respectively. TCR sequencing covered roughly 230 trial participants: around 210 given two doses of AZD1222 and 26 given two doses of MenACWY control vaccine. General study outcomes and caveats: The 56-69-year group was small, and its depth increase did not reach significance, likely because of low power. After two AZD1222 doses, both the breadth and the depth of spike-specific TCRs were significantly higher than at day 0 and than in MenACWY recipients. Because no samples from the day 14 peak response were available, repertoires could be characterized only after the peak T cell response. Vaccine-associated CD4 TCRs spanned the whole spike protein, with dominant responses in regions 160-218 and 743-854. Participants were mostly white British and included more females than males, and it was suggested by the authors that clonal diversity may have been underestimated. Reportedly, close to half of the unique spike-specific TCRs recognized epitopes lying outside the regions that are mutated in the B.1.351 and B.1.1.7 variants. Conclusions about previously exposed vaccinees are limited, since just a handful of AZD1222 recipients were seropositive for SARS-CoV-2 at baseline.

The CDR3 regions of human TCRbeta chains were analyzed by immunosequencing. On the study's bioinformatics: TCRs in the repertoires were compared against a reference library of SARS-CoV-2-specific TCRs that had been generated with the MIRA antigen-specificity platform. Breadth meant the fraction of unique TCRs that were SARS-CoV-2-associated, whereas depth meant the fraction of total T cells that were SARS-CoV-2-associated. Using the MIRA data, each spike-specific TCR was mapped to the spike region that the TCR reacts to and placed in a CD4 or CD8 class. Log10-transformed breadth and depth values were compared by one-way ANOVA with Sidak's multiple comparisons tests. The clones in this table, taken by TCRdb from immuneACCESS, are in-frame only. Not every clone is retained; where verified, under half of the shortfall comes from an unresolved V gene, and the cause of the rest is unknown. That table gives V, J and clone size, and the DNA gave D and trimming. The sample yields about 150,000 clones; around 93% were counted once. Of the sample, about 9.1% is held by the ten largest clones.

The sample's time point label, decoded: baseline before first vaccination. Vaccinee samples came from UK trials COV001 and COV002, including a single-blind randomized controlled phase 2/3 trial of AZD1222 (ChAdOx1 nCoV-19) in healthy adults. Trial participant PBMC samples were collected at day 0 and day 28 after the second dose for TCRbeta chain sequencing. The chain was built from TRBV13 and TRBJ2-3; 10 central bases correspond to TRBD1. The input for sequencing was peripheral blood, taken on day 0 of AZD1222 vaccination. The clonotype comes from an adult in good health. The DNA is as follows: TGTGCCAGCAGCGTAAGGGGGACAGGGGTAAGGACAGATACGCAGTATTTT. Its translation reads: CASSVRGTGVRTDTQYF.